The 18 T cell receptor beta chains listed next were all sequenced from one sample in a study of CD8 T cells in Susac syndrome. The authors reverse transcribed about 0.5 to 1 ug RNA with random hexamers. MiXCR, run by TCRdb on the immunoSEQ multiplex PCR reads, gives a single entry per CDR3 protein. This table holds a few hundred thousand distinct CDR3 sequences, nearly 97% found once. Sequenced: CD4+ T cells from PBMCs. These receptors were obtained from a human donor with multiple sclerosis.

The CDR3 loop is CASSPVWTLGQFF. CDR3 nucleotides: TGTGCCAGCAGTCCCGTCTGGACCCTTGGGCAGTTCTTC. This chain uses TRBV27 with TRBJ2-1, with unresolved D. Looked up from germline, CDR1 is MNHEY and CDR2 is SMNVEV (reference sequence). This CDR3 has 13 amino acids. V lost 5 bases to trimming and J lost 12 bases, with 17 bases between them.

V and J are TRBV9 and TRBJ1-1; tentatively, D is TRBD1 (6 bases). V was shortened by 7 bases and J by 2 bases, with 9 bases between the two germline ends. Germline values: CDR1 SGDLS, CDR2 YYNGEE. The CDR3 extends over 12 amino acids. Written as DNA, the CDR3 is TGTGCCAGCGGACAGTCAAACACTGAAGCTTTCTTT. Residues: CASGQSNTEAFF.

The chain joins TRBV27 to TRBJ2-1; TRBD2 aligns across 8 bases. This CDR3 region has 14 residues. V was clipped by 3 bases and J by 3 bases; unmatched bases: 1. Germline assignment: CDR1 MNHEY and CDR2 SMNVEV (reference sequence). CDR3: CASSFSGNYNEQFF. The CDR3 DNA sequence: TGTGCCAGCAGTTTTAGCGGGAACTACAATGAGCAGTTCTTC.

This clonotype was counted a single time. This chain uses TRBV7-2 with TRBJ1-6; D is unclear. The germline V gene encodes CDR1 SGHTA and CDR2 FQGNSA. The CDR3 is 14 amino acids. The V end was cut by 10 bases, the J end by 9 bases, with 19 bases between. CDR3 region: CAITADPGSSPLHF. The CDR3 nucleotides are TGTGCCATCACGGCCGACCCAGGAAGTTCACCCCTCCACTTT. The whole variable domain, remainder taken from reference TRBV7-2 and TRBJ1-6, is GAGVSQSPSNKVTEKGKDVELRCDPISGHTALYWYRQSLGQGLEFLIYFQGNSAPDKSGLPSDRFSAERTGGSVSTLTIQRTQQEDSAVYLCAITADPGSSPLHFGNGTRLTVT.

V is TRBV30 and J is TRBJ1-3; D ambiguous. The CDR3 spans 11 residues. V was pared by 3 bases and J by 2 bases, with 2 bases between. The germline V gene has CDR1 GTSNPN and CDR2 SVGIG (reference sequence). CDR3 amino acids: CAWRPGNTIYF. CDR3 DNA: TGTGCCTGGAGACCTGGAAACACCATATATTTT.

CDR3 sequence (DNA): TGTGCCACAAAAATCGGCGGGACTAGCACAGATACGCAGTATTTT. As protein: CATKIGGTSTDTQYF. The chain couples TRBV28 to TRBJ2-3, with TRBD2 as a possible D gene (6 bases). The CDR3 loop spans 15 amino acids. The V end lost 10 bases, the J end lost 0 bases, and 17 bases lay between the germline ends. Germline CDR1 reads MDHEN; CDR2 reads SYDVKM.

The rearrangement links TRBV5-1 to TRBJ2-3; 10 nucleotides agree with TRBD2. Germline V lookup: CDR1 SGHRS, CDR2 YFSETQ. With 3 bases clipped from V and 3 bases from J, the junction kept 4 bases outside the gene matches. This CDR3 spans 15 amino acids. CDR3 coding DNA: TGCGCCAGCAGCTACAGGACTAGCGGAACAGATACGCAGTATTTT. This translates into CASSYRTSGTDTQYF.

The chain is built from TRBV19 and TRBJ1-5; weak D call: TRBD1 (5 bases). The germline V gene encodes CDR1 LNHDA and CDR2 SQIVND (reference sequence). This CDR3 has 14 residues. V was trimmed by 6 bases and J by 2 bases, leaving 11 bases between them. CDR3 in DNA: TGTGCCAGTAGCTGGGACGCGGGCAATCAGCCCCAGCATTTT. Translation gives CASSWDAGNQPQHF.

This chain links TRBV18 with TRBJ2-5, with D perhaps TRBD2 (6 bases). The CDR3 sequence is 13 residues long. V lost 7 bases and J 1 base, leaving 10 bases between the germline ends. Germline V CDR1 and CDR2: KGHSH, LQKENI. The CDR3 here is CASCGAAQETQYF. CDR3 sequence (DNA): TGTGCCAGCTGCGGGGCAGCCCAAGAGACCCAGTACTTC.

J is TRBJ2-2 and V is TRBV4-1, with D unresolved. The length of the CDR3 is 14 residues. The germline V gene encodes CDR1 MGHRA and CDR2 YSYEKL. Between the trimmed V and J ends, which lost 1 base and 4 bases, there was a span of 7 bases. The CDR3 region is CASSQVSFTGELFF. CDR3 in DNA: TGCGCCAGCAGCCAAGTGTCTTTCACCGGGGAGCTGTTTTTT.

The chain joins TRBV5-1 to TRBJ1-1; D is perhaps TRBD1 (5 bases). V lost 0 bases, J lost 3 bases, and 9 bases lay in between. Germline assignment: CDR1 SGHRS and CDR2 YFSETQ. This CDR3 is built from 14 residues. CDR3 in amino acids: CASSLGSRDTEAFF. For the CDR3, the DNA is TGCGCCAGCAGCTTGGGTTCCAGGGACACTGAAGCTTTCTTT.

The rearrangement joins TRBV3-1 to TRBJ1-1; no clear D gene. The germline CDR1 and CDR2 sequences are LGHDT and YNNKEL (reference sequence). Trimming stripped 0 bases from V and 8 bases from J, with 13 bases between. The CDR3 is 14 amino acids. The CDR3 DNA reads TGTGCCAGCAGCCAAGAAGGTAGCAAGGGAGAAGCTTTCTTT. This sequence encodes CASSQEGSKGEAFF.

The chain employs TRBV3-1 and TRBJ1-5, with no clear D. The CDR3 spans 14 residues. The germline V gene encodes CDR1 LGHDT and CDR2 YNNKEL (reference sequence). The V gene lost 1 base and the J gene lost 0 bases, with 4 bases spanning the gap. The CDR3 nucleotides read TGTGCCAGCAGCCAAGCGGTTAGCAATCAGCCCCAGCATTTT. This sequence encodes CASSQAVSNQPQHF.

The gene calls are TRBV5-6 and TRBJ2-1; the match to TRBD1 covers 7 bases. The CDR3 extends over 15 amino acids. Losses at the gene ends were 4 bases for V and 1 base for J; bases not matched to a gene: 5. CDR1 is SGHDT and CDR2 is YYEEEE in the germline V gene. The CDR3 spells CASSTRQGSYNEQFF. DNA of the CDR3: TGTGCCAGCAGCACCCGACAGGGTTCCTACAATGAGCAGTTCTTC.

This clonotype has a single count. The V call is TRBV7-2, the J call TRBJ1-2; 7 nucleotides line up with TRBD1. Germline V gives CDR1 SGHTA, CDR2 FQGNSA. J was trimmed by 6 bases and V by 5 bases; bases with no gene match: 6. The CDR3 loop spans 13 amino acids. The CDR3 loop reads CASSPRDRDGYTF. DNA for the CDR3: TGTGCCAGCAGCCCCCGGGACAGAGATGGCTACACCTTC.

This clonotype was seen once. V and J are TRBV29-1 and TRBJ1-4; 8 bases map to TRBD1. This CDR3 is 14 amino acids long. V was pared by 6 bases and J by 5 bases, with 8 bases of the junction left unmatched. CDR1 is SQVTM, CDR2 ANQGSEA, per germline. CDR3 nucleotides: TGCAGCGTGTCCACAGGGGGATCCAATGAAAAACTGTTTTTT. Translated, it gives CSVSTGGSNEKLFF.

The CDR3 DNA sequence: TGTGCCAGCAGACAACAGGGATCTAACTATGGCTACACCTTC. Amino acids: CASRQQGSNYGYTF. The chain has TRBV27 and TRBJ1-2; D is possibly TRBD1 (6 bases). V was cut by 6 bases and J by 0 bases, with 11 bases left in between. The V gene's germline CDR1 is MNHEY and CDR2 SMNVEV (reference sequence). There are 14 residues in the CDR3.

The gene calls are TRBV20-1 and TRBJ2-3; D could derive from TRBD1 or TRBD2 (6 bases each). Trimming left V 6 bases short and J 2 bases short, with 15 bases between. This CDR3 has 14 amino acids. CDR1 is DFQATT and CDR2 is SNEGSKA in the germline V gene (reference sequence). The CDR3 DNA follows: TGCAGTGCCGAAAAGGGGGGCTACACAGATACGCAGTATTTT. Residues: CSAEKGGYTDTQYF.